The next 8 T cell receptor beta chains were all read from a single sample in a study of T cells after yellow fever vaccination. Via MiXCR, TCRdb re-called the 5' RACE reads, giving one row per CDR3 protein. Among about 220,000 distinct CDR3 sequences listed, approximately 6.8% were seen once. The sample in question was CD4+ T cells sorted from PBMCs, obtained on the day of the yellow fever booster vaccination. The receptors shown here come from a man aged 25-45 years who received the YFV17D yellow fever vaccine.

This clonotype was counted a few times. The rearrangement joins TRBV5-1 to TRBJ2-3, with a possible D match to TRBD1 (5 bases). The CDR3 has 15 residues. The V and J ends lost 0 bases and 3 bases respectively, with 11 bases between them. Per germline, CDR1 SGHRS and CDR2 YFSETQ. The CDR3 spells CASSLGGQLTDTQYF. CDR3 sequence (DNA): TGCGCCAGCAGCTTGGGTGGACAACTTACAGATACGCAGTATTTT.

This clonotype was recorded a few times. The chain combines TRBV19 with TRBJ2-5; TRBD2 matches 7 bases. The CDR3 length is 14 residues. Germline V gene sequence: CDR1 LNHDA, CDR2 SQIVND (reference sequence). The ends lost 7 bases at V and 3 bases at J; junction bases unmatched: 8. CDR3 DNA sequence: TGTGCCAGTAAGATGGCGGGAGTTGAAGAGACCCAGTACTTC. Its protein product is CASKMAGVEETQYF.

This clonotype has a count of ten or more. The chain combines TRBV6-5 with TRBJ1-2; tentative D call: TRBD1 (6 bases). There are 13 residues in the CDR3. Between the trimmed V and J ends, which lost 11 bases and 5 bases, there was a span of 18 bases. Per the germline V gene, CDR1 is MNHEY and CDR2 is SVGAGI. CDR3 protein: CAAKLGGGYGYTF. The CDR3 nucleotides read TGTGCCGCTAAGCTGGGGGGCGGTTATGGCTACACCTTC.

This clonotype has ten or more counts. This chain links TRBV7-9 with TRBJ2-3; D tentatively fits TRBD1 or TRBD2 (7 bases each). The CDR3 contains 17 residues. Germline V gives CDR1 SEHNR, CDR2 FQNEAQ (reference sequence). V dropped 4 bases and J dropped 2 bases, with 19 bases sitting between them. The CDR3 region is CASSSYWEGAATDTQYF. The DNA for the CDR3 is TGTGCCAGCAGCTCCTACTGGGAGGGGGCGGCCACAGATACGCAGTATTTT.

This clonotype was counted at least ten times. The J gene is TRBJ2-1, the V gene TRBV5-1; D is perhaps TRBD1 or TRBD2 (5 bases each). The CDR3 runs 16 residues. Trimming cost V 0 bases and J 8 bases, with 18 bases left between them. CDR1 SGHRS and CDR2 YFSETQ come from the germline V gene. The DNA of the CDR3 is TGCGCCAGCAGCTTGGCCGGGACCCCAGGTCGTCATGAGCAGTTCTTC. This sequence encodes CASSLAGTPGRHEQFF.

This clonotype has at least ten counts. The chain is built from TRBV28 and TRBJ2-3; 8 bases align to TRBD1. V shed 6 bases and J 0 bases; nucleotides not matched to a gene: 5. Per germline, CDR1 MDHEN and CDR2 SYDVKM. The CDR3 extends over 15 amino acids. The CDR3 DNA follows: TGTGCCAGCAGCCGACAGGGGCTCAGCACAGATACGCAGTATTTT. It yields the protein CASSRQGLSTDTQYF.

The rearrangement uses TRBV5-1 and TRBJ2-7, with TRBD1 matching 10 bases. Germline V gene sequence: CDR1 SGHRS, CDR2 YFSETQ. CDR3 length equals 14 residues. The junction had 5 bases not matched to a gene; V was cut back by 4 bases and J by 4 bases. The CDR3 nucleotides are TGCGCCAGCAGCAGACAGGGGGCCCCTTACGAGCAGTACTTC. This codes for CASSRQGAPYEQYF.

This clonotype was observed at least ten times. This chain joins TRBV3-1 and TRBJ2-3; 8 bases match TRBD2. Germline V CDR1 and CDR2: LGHDT, YNNKEL (reference sequence). This CDR3 is 16 amino acids long. V shed 2 bases and J 2 bases; nucleotides not matched to a gene: 6. CDR3 amino acids: CASSQWGAGDTDTQYF. In nucleotides, the CDR3 is TGTGCCAGCAGCCAATGGGGAGCGGGAGACACAGATACGCAGTATTTT.